The 24 T cell receptor beta chains presented below share a single source sample, sequenced in a study of shared clonotypes between healthy human individuals. Sequencing used immunoSEQ multiplex PCR; TCRdb keeps in-frame clones, though not all of them. The repertoire holds nearly 750,000 clones, with around 77% as singletons. The sample was memory CD4+ T cells sorted from blood. Subset denoted: CD45RA-negative fraction. These receptor sequences come from a young woman in good health.

With respect to this clone: One end of the junction is discordant with germline, which a read error may explain. The chain is built from TRBV18 and TRBJ1-2; D is undetermined. The CDR3 has 15 amino acids. CDR1 and CDR2 from the germline V gene are KGHSH and LQKENI. CDR3 loop: CVSSPMAEINYGYTF. CDR3 in DNA: TGTGTCAGCTCACCAATGGCAGAAATTAACTATGGCTACACCTTC.

The gene calls are TRBV6-5 and TRBJ2-7, with a tentative D call TRBD2 (5 bases). Trimming removed 5 bases at V and 5 bases at J, with 19 bases between. This CDR3 is built from 15 residues. Germline assignment: CDR1 MNHEY and CDR2 SVGAGI. CDR3 nucleotide sequence: TGTGCCAGCAGTAGATCGGGCCGGGGAGAAAACGAGCAGTACTTC. Its protein product is CASSRSGRGENEQYF.

This chain uses TRBV9 with TRBJ2-5; possibly TRBD1 or TRBD2 for D (5 bases each). The DNA end lines up better with TRBJ2-7; the J call may be wrong. There are 15 residues in the CDR3. Germline V gives CDR1 SGDLS, CDR2 YYNGEE. The CDR3 sequence is CASSVGGWGNGEQYF. The CDR3 coding sequence is TGTGCCAGCAGCGTAGGCGGGTGGGGGAACGGCGAGCAGTACTTC.

For the CDR3, the DNA is TGTGCCAGTAGTATTCTGGGGGCGCGGGGCAATCAGCCCCAGCATTTT. Encoded protein: CASSILGARGNQPQHF. This chain links TRBV19 with TRBJ1-5; D might be TRBD1 (6 bases). CDR3 length: 16 residues. Germline assignment: CDR1 LNHDA and CDR2 SQIVND (reference sequence). The V end was cut by 3 bases, the J end by 2 bases, with 14 bases between.

The chain carries TRBV6-5 and TRBJ2-7, with TRBD1 identical over 9 bases. V lost 5 bases to trimming and J lost 3 bases; unmatched junction nucleotides: 5. CDR3 length: 14 amino acids. CDR1 is MNHEY and CDR2 is SVGAGI in the germline V gene. CDR3: CASSPTGGLYEQYF. CDR3 coding DNA: TGTGCCAGCAGTCCGACAGGGGGTCTCTACGAGCAGTACTTC.

The chain employs TRBV27 and TRBJ1-2, with TRBD1 matching over 9 bases. The germline V gene encodes CDR1 MNHEY and CDR2 SMNVEV (reference sequence). Trimming cost V 4 bases and J 1 base; bases outside gene matches: 10. This CDR3 has 17 residues. The CDR3 DNA reads TGTGCCAGCAGTTCAATCACAGGGGGCGGTTTTAACTATGGCTACACCTTC. Translating gives CASSSITGGGFNYGYTF.

The gene calls are TRBV30 and TRBJ2-3; perhaps TRBD2 as D (6 bases). Germline V CDR1 and CDR2: GTSNPN, SVGIG (reference sequence). The CDR3 contains 13 residues. V lost 6 bases to trimming and J lost 6 bases, with 16 bases between them. CDR3 sequence (DNA): TGTGCCTGTTCAAATGGCCTAGCGGATACGCAGTATTTT. It specifies CACSNGLADTQYF.

The chain has TRBV5-1 and TRBJ2-1; 7 bases agree with TRBD2. Germline V lookup: CDR1 SGHRS, CDR2 YFSETQ. The V segment lost 0 bases and the J segment 6 bases; nucleotides outside the gene matches: 0. CDR3 length: 13 amino acids. The CDR3 reads CASSLGLANEQFF. Here the CDR3 DNA reads TGCGCCAGCAGCTTGGGACTAGCCAATGAGCAGTTCTTC.

V usage is TRBV18 and J usage is TRBJ2-2; D is perhaps TRBD2 (6 bases). The germline CDR1 and CDR2 sequences are KGHSH and LQKENI. The CDR3 loop spans 18 amino acids. Deletions cut 2 bases from V and 3 bases from J, with 19 bases between. CDR3 DNA sequence: TGTGCCAGCTCACCATATATAGTCGGCAGGAGGGACACCGGGGAGCTGTTTTTT. It translates to CASSPYIVGRRDTGELFF. The full variable domain, completed using reference TRBV18 and TRBJ2-2, is NAGVMQNPRHLVRRRGQEARLRCSPMKGHSHVYWYRQLPEEGLKFMVYLQKENIIDESGMPKERFSAEFPKEGPSILRIQQVVRGDSAAYFCASSPYIVGRRDTGELFFGEGSRLTVL.

This clone was counted many times. The chain has TRBV11-2 and TRBJ2-3, with D perhaps TRBD1 (5 bases). CDR3 length: 14 amino acids. The germline V and J ends were trimmed by 6 bases and 0 bases, with 10 bases remaining between them. CDR1 is SGHAT, CDR2 FQNNGV, per germline. The CDR3 region has the DNA TGTGCCAGCAGACAACAGGCTAGCACAGATACGCAGTATTTT. This encodes CASRQQASTDTQYF.

J is TRBJ2-2 and V is TRBV9; D may match TRBD1 or TRBD2 (5 bases each). This CDR3 spans 16 amino acids. The germline gives CDR1 SGDLS, CDR2 YYNGEE. V was shortened by 1 base and J by 3 bases, with 13 bases between the two germline ends. The CDR3 is CASSVREQGDTGELFF. CDR3 nucleotides: TGTGCCAGCAGCGTAAGGGAGCAGGGTGACACCGGGGAGCTGTTTTTT.

The chain uses TRBV7-9 and TRBJ2-7; a possible D gene is TRBD1 (5 bases). This CDR3 is built from 15 residues. CDR1 and CDR2 from the germline V gene are SEHNR and FQNEAQ (reference sequence). Trimming removed 6 bases from V and 5 bases from J, with 20 bases in between. The CDR3 reads CASRDRADSLDEQYF. The CDR3 coding sequence is TGTGCCAGCAGGGACCGGGCCGACAGCCTGGACGAGCAGTACTTC.

The chain has TRBV7-9 and TRBJ1-3; 7 bases align to TRBD1. Germline V CDR1 and CDR2: SEHNR, FQNEAQ (reference sequence). The CDR3 is 14 amino acids. After removal of 5 bases from V and 4 bases from J, the junction contained 5 bases not matched to a gene. The CDR3 sequence is CASSRTGDGNTIYF. The CDR3 DNA reads as TGTGCCAGCAGCCGAACAGGGGACGGAAACACCATATATTTT. Full variable domain (remainder filled in from reference TRBV7-9 and TRBJ1-3): DTGVSQNPRHKITKRGQNVTFRCDPISEHNRLYWYRQTLGQGPEFLTYFQNEAQLEKSRLLSDRFSAERPKGSFSTLEIQRTEQGDSAMYLCASSRTGDGNTIYFGEGSWLTVV.

The V gene is TRBV28, the J gene TRBJ2-3; D perhaps matches TRBD2 (6 bases). The CDR3 runs 14 residues. V lost 3 bases and J lost 4, with 11 bases in between. Germline assignment: CDR1 MDHEN and CDR2 SYDVKM. CDR3 nucleotide sequence: TGTGCCAGCAGTTTGGCGGGAAGGGCAGATACGCAGTATTTT. Translated, it gives CASSLAGRADTQYF. Supplemented by reference TRBV28 and TRBJ2-3, the full variable domain reads DVKVTQSSRYLVKRTGEKVFLECVQDMDHENMFWYRQDPGLGLRLIYFSYDVKMKEKGDIPEGYSVSREKKERFSLILESASTNQTSMYLCASSLAGRADTQYFGPGTRLTVL.

This clone showed up just a few times. The V and J genes are TRBV6-1 and TRBJ2-1; D may be TRBD2 (5 bases). This CDR3 region has 16 residues. CDR1 and CDR2 (germline): MNHNS, SASEGT. Between the trimmed V and J ends, which lost 4 bases and 0 bases, there was a span of 13 bases. CDR3 protein: CASSGLPDRSYNEQFF. CDR3 DNA sequence: TGTGCCAGCAGTGGACTACCAGATCGCTCCTACAATGAGCAGTTCTTC.

V gene TRBV5-4 combines with J gene TRBJ2-5; D remains ambiguous. CDR3 length: 14 residues. Germline values: CDR1 SGHNT, CDR2 YYREEE (reference sequence). Trimming removed 0 bases from V and 7 bases from J, with 13 bases in between. The CDR3 DNA sequence: TGTGCCAGCAGCTTGGCGGCTCGAGTAGGGACCCAGTACTTC. Its translation is CASSLAARVGTQYF.

The chain has TRBV2 and TRBJ2-7, with D maybe TRBD2 (5 bases). Germline V gene lookup returns CDR1 SNHLY and CDR2 FYNNEI. The germline V and J ends were trimmed by 6 bases and 6 bases, with 12 bases remaining between them. The CDR3 has 12 residues. CDR3 in DNA: TGTGCCAGCAGGTCTGGAGGCTCCGAGCAGTACTTC. Translation gives CASRSGGSEQYF.

The chain employs TRBV6-5 and TRBJ2-4; weak D call: TRBD2 (7 bases). Trimming pared 7 bases from V and 0 bases from J, leaving 13 bases between. The germline V gene has CDR1 MNHEY and CDR2 SVGAGI. The CDR3 runs to 15 residues. The CDR3 DNA is TGTGCCAGCAAGGGTGCGGGGGCAGCCAAAAACATTCAGTACTTC. Its translation: CASKGAGAAKNIQYF.

This chain uses TRBV5-1 with TRBJ2-5; TRBD2 aligns across 8 bases. V lost 3 bases, J lost 5 bases, and 6 bases stayed unmatched. The CDR3 runs 14 residues. The germline gives CDR1 SGHRS, CDR2 YFSETQ. The CDR3 DNA follows: TGCGCCAGCAGCTCGGGAGGGCCCTGGGAGACCCAGTACTTC. This gives the protein CASSSGGPWETQYF. The full variable domain, its missing parts supplied by reference TRBV5-1 and TRBJ2-5, is KAGVTQTPRYLIKTRGQQVTLSCSPISGHRSVSWYQQTPGQGLQFLFEYFSETQRNKGNFPGRFSGRQFSNSRSEMNVSTLELGDSALYLCASSSGGPWETQYFGPGTRLLVL.

The chain joins TRBV7-3 to TRBJ2-3; 8 bases align to TRBD2. Trimming at V came to 7 bases and at J to 0 bases, leaving 6 bases not matched to a gene. There are 15 residues in the CDR3. Germline V gives CDR1 SGHTA, CDR2 FQGTGA. The CDR3 reads CASTFSGTSTDTQYF. CDR3 in DNA: TGTGCCAGCACCTTTAGCGGGACTAGCACAGATACGCAGTATTTT.

This chain joins TRBV28 and TRBJ2-7; TRBD2 agrees at 8 bases. The trim removed 4 bases at V and 0 bases at J, leaving 5 bases unmatched. There are 15 residues in the CDR3. Germline V gives CDR1 MDHEN, CDR2 SYDVKM. In DNA form, the CDR3 reads TGTGCCAGCAGTTCTAGCGGGCACAGCTCCTACGAGCAGTACTTC. Residues: CASSSSGHSSYEQYF.

The V call is TRBV18, the J call TRBJ2-1; 10 bases match TRBD2. V dropped 5 bases and J dropped 5; count of bases not matched to a gene: 15. From germline, CDR1 is KGHSH and CDR2 LQKENI. The CDR3 spans 18 residues. Written as DNA, the CDR3 is TGTGCCAGCTCATTTTATTCTAGCGGGAGTCGATGGGACAATGAGCAGTTCTTC. Amino acids: CASSFYSSGSRWDNEQFF.

This clone was recorded once. The J gene is TRBJ1-1, the V gene TRBV5-1; TRBD1 aligns across 8 bases. Trimming at V came to 4 bases and at J to 4 bases, leaving 6 bases not matched to a gene. Germline V lookup: CDR1 SGHRS, CDR2 YFSETQ. The CDR3 runs to 14 residues. CDR3 DNA: TGCGCCAGCAGCCCAGGGACAGGAAGCACTGAAGCTTTCTTT. As protein: CASSPGTGSTEAFF.

This clone was recorded at least ten times. V is TRBV6-1 and J is TRBJ2-5; tentatively, D is TRBD1 (5 bases). The CDR3 extends over 16 amino acids. Germline CDR1 and CDR2: MNHNS and SASEGT. V lost 0 bases to trimming and J lost 4 bases, with 15 bases between them. The CDR3 region is CASSEALSGLGETQYF. CDR3 in DNA: TGTGCCAGCAGTGAAGCCCTCTCAGGGCTTGGAGAGACCCAGTACTTC.